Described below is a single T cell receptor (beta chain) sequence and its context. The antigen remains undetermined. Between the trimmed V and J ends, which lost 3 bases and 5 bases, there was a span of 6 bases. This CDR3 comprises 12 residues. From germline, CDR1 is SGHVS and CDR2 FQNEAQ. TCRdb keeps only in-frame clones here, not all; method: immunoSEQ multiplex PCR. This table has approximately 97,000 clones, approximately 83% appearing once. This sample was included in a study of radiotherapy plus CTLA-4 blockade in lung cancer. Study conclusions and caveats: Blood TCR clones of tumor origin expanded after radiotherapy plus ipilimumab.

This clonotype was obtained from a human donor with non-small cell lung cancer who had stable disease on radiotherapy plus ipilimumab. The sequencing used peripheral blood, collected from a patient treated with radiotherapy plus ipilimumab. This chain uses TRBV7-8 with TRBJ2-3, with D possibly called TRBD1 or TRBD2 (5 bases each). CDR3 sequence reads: CASSLGRDTQYF. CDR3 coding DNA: TGTGCCAGCAGCTTGGGACGAGATACGCAGTATTTT.